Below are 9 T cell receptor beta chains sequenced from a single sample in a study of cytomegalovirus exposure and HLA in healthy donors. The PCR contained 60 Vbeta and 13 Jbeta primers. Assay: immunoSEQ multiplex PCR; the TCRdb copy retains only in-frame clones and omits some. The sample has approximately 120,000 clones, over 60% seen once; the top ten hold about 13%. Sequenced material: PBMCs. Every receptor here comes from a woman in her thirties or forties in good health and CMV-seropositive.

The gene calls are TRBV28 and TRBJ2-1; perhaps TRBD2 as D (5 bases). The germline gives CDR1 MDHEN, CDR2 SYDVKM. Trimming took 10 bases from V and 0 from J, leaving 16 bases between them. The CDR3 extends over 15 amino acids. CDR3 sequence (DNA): TGTGCCACCTCAGGAGGAGGAGCCTCCTACAATGAGCAGTTCTTC. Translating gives CATSGGGASYNEQFF.

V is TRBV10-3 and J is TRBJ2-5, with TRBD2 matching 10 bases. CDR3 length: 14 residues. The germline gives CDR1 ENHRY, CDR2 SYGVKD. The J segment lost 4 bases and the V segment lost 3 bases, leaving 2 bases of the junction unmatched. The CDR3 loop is CAISDGTSVETQYF. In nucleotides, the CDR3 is TGTGCCATCAGTGATGGGACTAGCGTAGAGACCCAGTACTTC.

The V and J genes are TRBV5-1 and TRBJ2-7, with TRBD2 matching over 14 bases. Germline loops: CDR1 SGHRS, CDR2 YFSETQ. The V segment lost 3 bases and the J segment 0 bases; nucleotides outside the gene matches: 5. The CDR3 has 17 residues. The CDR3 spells CASSSGLAGAYSYEQYF. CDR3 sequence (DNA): TGCGCCAGCAGCTCGGGACTAGCGGGAGCGTACTCCTACGAGCAGTACTTC.

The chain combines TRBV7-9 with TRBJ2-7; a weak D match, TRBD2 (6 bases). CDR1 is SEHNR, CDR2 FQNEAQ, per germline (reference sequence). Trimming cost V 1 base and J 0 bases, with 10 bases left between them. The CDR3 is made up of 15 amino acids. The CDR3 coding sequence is TGTGCCAGCAGCTTAGGAGGCGGGATCTCCTACGAGCAGTACTTC. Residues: CASSLGGGISYEQYF.

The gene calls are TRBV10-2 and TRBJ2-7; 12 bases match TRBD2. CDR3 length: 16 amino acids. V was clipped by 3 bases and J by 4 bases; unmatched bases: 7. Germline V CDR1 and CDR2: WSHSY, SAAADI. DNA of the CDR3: TGCGCCAGCAGTGATCCTAGCGGGAGGGCCAGTTACGAGCAGTACTTC. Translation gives CASSDPSGRASYEQYF.

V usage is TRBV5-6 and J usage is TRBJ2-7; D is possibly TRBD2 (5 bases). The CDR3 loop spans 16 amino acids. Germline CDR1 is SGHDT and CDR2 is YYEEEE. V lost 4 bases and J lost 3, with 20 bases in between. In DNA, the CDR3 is TGTGCCAGCAGCCTGAACCCTCCGGGGTCGATCTACGAGCAGTACTTC. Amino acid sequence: CASSLNPPGSIYEQYF.

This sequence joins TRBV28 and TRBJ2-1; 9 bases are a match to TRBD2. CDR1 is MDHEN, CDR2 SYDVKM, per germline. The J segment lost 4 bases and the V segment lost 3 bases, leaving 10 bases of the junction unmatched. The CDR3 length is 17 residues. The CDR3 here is CASSLIDPGLAYNEQFF. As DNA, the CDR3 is TGTGCCAGCAGTTTGATCGACCCGGGACTAGCTTACAATGAGCAGTTCTTC.

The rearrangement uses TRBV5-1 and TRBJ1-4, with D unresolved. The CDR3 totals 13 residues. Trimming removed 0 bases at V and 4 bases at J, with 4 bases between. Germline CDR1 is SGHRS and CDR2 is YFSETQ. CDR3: CASSLVLNEKLFF. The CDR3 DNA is TGCGCCAGCAGCTTGGTACTTAATGAAAAACTGTTTTTT. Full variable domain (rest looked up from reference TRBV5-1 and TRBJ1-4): KAGVTQTPRYLIKTRGQQVTLSCSPISGHRSVSWYQQTPGQGLQFLFEYFSETQRNKGNFPGRFSGRQFSNSRSEMNVSTLELGDSALYLCASSLVLNEKLFFGSGTQLSVL.

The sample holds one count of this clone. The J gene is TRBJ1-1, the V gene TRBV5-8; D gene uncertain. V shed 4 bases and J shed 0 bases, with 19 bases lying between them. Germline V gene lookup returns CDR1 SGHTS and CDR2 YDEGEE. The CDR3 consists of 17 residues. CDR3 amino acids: CASSNDRGGTLNTEAFF. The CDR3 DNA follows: TGTGCCAGCAGCAACGACCGGGGTGGTACGTTGAACACTGAAGCTTTCTTT. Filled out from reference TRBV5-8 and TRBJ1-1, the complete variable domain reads EAGVTQSPTHLIKTRGQQATLRCSPISGHTSVYWYQQALGLGLQFLLWYDEGEERNRGNFPPRFSGRQFPNYSSELNVNALELEDSALYLCASSNDRGGTLNTEAFFGQGTRLTVV.